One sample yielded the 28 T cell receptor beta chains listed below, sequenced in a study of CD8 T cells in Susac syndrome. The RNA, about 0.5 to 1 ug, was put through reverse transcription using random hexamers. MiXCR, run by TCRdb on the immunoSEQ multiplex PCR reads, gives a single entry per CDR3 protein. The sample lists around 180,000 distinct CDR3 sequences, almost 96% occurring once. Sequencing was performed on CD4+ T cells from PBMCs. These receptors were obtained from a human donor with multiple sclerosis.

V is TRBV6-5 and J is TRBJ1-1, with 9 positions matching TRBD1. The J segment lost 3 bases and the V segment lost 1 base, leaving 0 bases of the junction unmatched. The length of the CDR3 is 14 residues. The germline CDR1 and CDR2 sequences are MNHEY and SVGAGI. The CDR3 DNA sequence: TGTGCCAGCAGTTACTGGGACAGGGACACTGAAGCTTTCTTT. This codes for CASSYWDRDTEAFF.

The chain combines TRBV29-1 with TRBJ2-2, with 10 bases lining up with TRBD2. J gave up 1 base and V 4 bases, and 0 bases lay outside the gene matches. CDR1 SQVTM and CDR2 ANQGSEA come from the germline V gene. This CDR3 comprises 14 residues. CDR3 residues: CSVGTSGNTGELFF. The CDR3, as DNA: TGCAGCGTTGGGACTAGCGGGAACACCGGGGAGCTGTTTTTT.

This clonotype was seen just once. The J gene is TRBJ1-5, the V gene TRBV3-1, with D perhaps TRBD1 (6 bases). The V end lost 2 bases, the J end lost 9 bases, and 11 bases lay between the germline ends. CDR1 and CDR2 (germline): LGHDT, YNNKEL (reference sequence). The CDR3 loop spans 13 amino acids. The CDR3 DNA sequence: TGTGCCAGCAGCCAAAACGTAGGGGGGCCCCAGCATTTT. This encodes CASSQNVGGPQHF.

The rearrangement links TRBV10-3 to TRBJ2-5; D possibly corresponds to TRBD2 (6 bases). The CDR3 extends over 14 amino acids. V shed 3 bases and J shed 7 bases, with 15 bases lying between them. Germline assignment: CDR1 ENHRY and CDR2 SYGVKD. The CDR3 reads CAISDSRGAGTQYF. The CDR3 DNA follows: TGTGCCATCAGTGATTCTCGCGGGGCAGGGACCCAGTACTTC.

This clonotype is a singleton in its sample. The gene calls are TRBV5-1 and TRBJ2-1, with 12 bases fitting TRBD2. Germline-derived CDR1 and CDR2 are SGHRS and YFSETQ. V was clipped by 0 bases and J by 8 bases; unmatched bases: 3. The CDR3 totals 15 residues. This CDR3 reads CASSLALAGGYEQFF. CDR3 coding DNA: TGCGCCAGCAGCTTGGCCCTAGCGGGGGGGTATGAGCAGTTCTTC.

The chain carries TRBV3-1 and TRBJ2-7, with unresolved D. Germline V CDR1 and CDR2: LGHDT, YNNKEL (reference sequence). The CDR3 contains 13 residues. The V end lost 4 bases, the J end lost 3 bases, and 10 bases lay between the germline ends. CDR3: CASSRGLGYEQYF. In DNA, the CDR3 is TGTGCCAGCAGCCGCGGCTTGGGCTACGAGCAGTACTTC.

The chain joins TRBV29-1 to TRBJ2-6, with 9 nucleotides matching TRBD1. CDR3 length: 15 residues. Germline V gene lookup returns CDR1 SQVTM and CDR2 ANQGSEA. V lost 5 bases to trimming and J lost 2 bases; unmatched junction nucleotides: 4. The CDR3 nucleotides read TGCAGCGTTTTGGGACAGGGTACTGGGGCCAACGTCCTGACTTTC. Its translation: CSVLGQGTGANVLTF.

The CDR3 sequence is CASSVTGGRGTEAFF. The CDR3 DNA sequence: TGTGCCAGCAGTGTGACAGGGGGCCGAGGCACTGAAGCTTTCTTT. The gene calls are TRBV25-1 and TRBJ1-1; 10 bases fit TRBD1. The CDR3 totals 15 residues. CDR1 is MGHDK, CDR2 SYGVNS, per germline. V was clipped by 4 bases and J by 4 bases; unmatched bases: 6.

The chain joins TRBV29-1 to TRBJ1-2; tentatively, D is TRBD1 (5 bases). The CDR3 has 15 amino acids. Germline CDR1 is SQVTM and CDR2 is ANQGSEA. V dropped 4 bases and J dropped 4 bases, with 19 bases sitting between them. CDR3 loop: CSVVPNPGTGYGYTF. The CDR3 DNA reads TGCAGCGTTGTTCCGAACCCTGGGACTGGCTATGGCTACACCTTC.

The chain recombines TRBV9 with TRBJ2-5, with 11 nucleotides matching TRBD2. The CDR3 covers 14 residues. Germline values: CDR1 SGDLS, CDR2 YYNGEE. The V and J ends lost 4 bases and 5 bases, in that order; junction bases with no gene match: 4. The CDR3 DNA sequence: TGTGCCAGCAGCTCCCGGACTAGCGGGGAGACCCAGTACTTC. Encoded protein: CASSSRTSGETQYF. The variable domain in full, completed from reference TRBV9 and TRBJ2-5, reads DSGVTQTPKHLITATGQRVTLRCSPRSGDLSVYWYQQSLDQGLQFLIQYYNGEERAKGNILERFSAQQFPDLHSELNLSSLELGDSALYFCASSSRTSGETQYFGPGTRLLVL.

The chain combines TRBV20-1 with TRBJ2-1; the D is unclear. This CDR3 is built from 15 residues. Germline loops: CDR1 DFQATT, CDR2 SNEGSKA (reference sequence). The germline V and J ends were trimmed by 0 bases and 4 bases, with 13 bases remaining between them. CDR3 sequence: CSARDGRRNYNEQFF. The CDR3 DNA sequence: TGCAGTGCTAGAGATGGGCGCCGAAATTACAATGAGCAGTTCTTC.

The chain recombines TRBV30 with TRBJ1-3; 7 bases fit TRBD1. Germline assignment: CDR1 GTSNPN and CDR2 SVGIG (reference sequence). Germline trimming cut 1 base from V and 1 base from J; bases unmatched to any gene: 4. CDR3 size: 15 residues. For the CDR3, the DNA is TGTGCCTGGAGTGGGGACAGAGGATCTGGAAACACCATATATTTT. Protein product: CAWSGDRGSGNTIYF.

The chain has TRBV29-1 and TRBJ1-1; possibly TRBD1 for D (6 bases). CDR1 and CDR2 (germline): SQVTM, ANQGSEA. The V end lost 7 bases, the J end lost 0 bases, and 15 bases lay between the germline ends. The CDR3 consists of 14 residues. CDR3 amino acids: CSDFSGHLNTEAFF. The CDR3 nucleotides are TGCAGCGACTTCTCGGGACACCTGAACACTGAAGCTTTCTTT.

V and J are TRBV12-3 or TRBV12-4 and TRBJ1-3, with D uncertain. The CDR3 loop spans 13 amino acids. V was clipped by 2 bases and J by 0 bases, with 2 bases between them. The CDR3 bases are TGTGCCAGCAGTTTAACCTCTGGAAACACCATATATTTT. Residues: CASSLTSGNTIYF.

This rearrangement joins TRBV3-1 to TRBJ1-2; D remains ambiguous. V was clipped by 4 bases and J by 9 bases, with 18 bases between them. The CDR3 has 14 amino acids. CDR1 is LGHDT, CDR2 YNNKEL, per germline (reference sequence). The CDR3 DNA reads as TGTGCCAGCAGCCCCGTTTTATTGGGGATGAGCTACACCTTC. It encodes CASSPVLLGMSYTF.

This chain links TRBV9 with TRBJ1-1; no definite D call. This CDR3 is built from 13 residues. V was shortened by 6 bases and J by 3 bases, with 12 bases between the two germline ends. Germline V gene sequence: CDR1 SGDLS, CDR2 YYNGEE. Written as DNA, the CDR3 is TGTGCCAGCAAGCGCGTGTTGGACACTGAAGCTTTCTTT. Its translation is CASKRVLDTEAFF.

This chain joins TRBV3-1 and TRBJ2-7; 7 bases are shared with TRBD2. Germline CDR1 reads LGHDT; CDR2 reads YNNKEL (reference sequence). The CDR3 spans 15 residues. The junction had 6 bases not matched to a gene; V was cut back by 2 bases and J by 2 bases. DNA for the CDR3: TGTGCCAGCAGCCAACTCGGCGGGGGAACCTACGAGCAGTACTTC. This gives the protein CASSQLGGGTYEQYF.

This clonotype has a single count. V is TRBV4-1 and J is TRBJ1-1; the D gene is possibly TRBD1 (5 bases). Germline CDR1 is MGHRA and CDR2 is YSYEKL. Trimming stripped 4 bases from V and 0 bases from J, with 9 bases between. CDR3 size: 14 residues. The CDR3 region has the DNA TGCGCCAGCAGCCGAGGGACGGTGAACACTGAAGCTTTCTTT. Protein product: CASSRGTVNTEAFF.

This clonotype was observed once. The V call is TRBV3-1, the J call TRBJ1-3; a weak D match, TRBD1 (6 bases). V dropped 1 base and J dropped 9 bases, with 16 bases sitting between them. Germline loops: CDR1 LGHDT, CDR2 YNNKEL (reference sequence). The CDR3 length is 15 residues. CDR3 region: CASSQGTDDLSTIYF. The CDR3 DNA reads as TGTGCCAGCAGCCAAGGGACAGACGATCTTAGCACCATATATTTT.

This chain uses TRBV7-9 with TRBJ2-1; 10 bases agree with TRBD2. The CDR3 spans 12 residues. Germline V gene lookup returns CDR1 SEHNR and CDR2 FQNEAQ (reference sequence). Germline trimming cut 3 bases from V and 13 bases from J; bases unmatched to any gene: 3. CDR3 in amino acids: CASSFPSGGQFF. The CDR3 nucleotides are TGTGCCAGCAGCTTCCCTAGCGGGGGCCAGTTCTTC.

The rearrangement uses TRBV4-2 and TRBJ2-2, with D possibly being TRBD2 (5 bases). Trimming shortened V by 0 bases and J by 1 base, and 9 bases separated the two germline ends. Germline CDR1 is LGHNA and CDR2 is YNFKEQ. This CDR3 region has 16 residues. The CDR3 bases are TGTGCCAGCAGCCAAGATCGGGGTCTGAACACCGGGGAGCTGTTTTTT. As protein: CASSQDRGLNTGELFF.

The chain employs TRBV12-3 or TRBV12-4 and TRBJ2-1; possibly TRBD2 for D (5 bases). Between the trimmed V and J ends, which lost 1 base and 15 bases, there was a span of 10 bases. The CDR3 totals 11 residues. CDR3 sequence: CASSLEAVLFF. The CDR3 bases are TGTGCCAGCAGTTTAGAAGCGGTTTTGTTCTTC.

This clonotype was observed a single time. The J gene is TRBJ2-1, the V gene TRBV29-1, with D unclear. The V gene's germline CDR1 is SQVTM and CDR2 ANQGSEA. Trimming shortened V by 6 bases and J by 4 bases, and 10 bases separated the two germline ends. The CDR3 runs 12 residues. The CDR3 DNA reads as TGCAGCGTCATGGACGGGTACAATGAGCAGTTCTTC. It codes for CSVMDGYNEQFF.

The CDR3 spells CASSGEGDTEAFF. In DNA form, the CDR3 reads TGTGCCAGCAGTGGGGAAGGGGACACTGAAGCTTTCTTT. The rearrangement joins TRBV2 to TRBJ1-1, with D possibly TRBD1 on 5 matching bases. The CDR3 is 13 residues long. The ends were cut back, 4 bases at V and 3 bases at J, with 9 bases in the middle. Germline V lookup: CDR1 SNHLY, CDR2 FYNNEI.

CDR3 bases: TGTGCCAGCAGCCAAGCGCAAGGTAGGAGTACGGCTTTCTTT. This sequence encodes CASSQAQGRSTAFF. The V call is TRBV3-1, the J call TRBJ1-1, with D unresolved. CDR1 and CDR2 from the germline V gene are LGHDT and YNNKEL (reference sequence). V dropped 1 base and J dropped 11 bases, with 17 bases sitting between them. The CDR3 contains 14 residues.

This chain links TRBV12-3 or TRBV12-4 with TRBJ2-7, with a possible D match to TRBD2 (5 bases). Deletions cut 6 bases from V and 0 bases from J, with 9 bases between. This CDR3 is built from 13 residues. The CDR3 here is CASSPTTSYEQYF. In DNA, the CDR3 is TGTGCCAGCAGCCCGACTACCTCCTACGAGCAGTACTTC.

DNA of the CDR3: TGTGCCAGCAGTTTAGGGCAGTCCTCCTACAATGAGCAGTTCTTC. It is translated as CASSLGQSSYNEQFF. The chain couples TRBV12-3 or TRBV12-4 to TRBJ2-1; no firm D call. CDR3 length equals 15 residues. The V gene lost 1 base and the J gene lost 0 bases, with 7 bases spanning the gap.

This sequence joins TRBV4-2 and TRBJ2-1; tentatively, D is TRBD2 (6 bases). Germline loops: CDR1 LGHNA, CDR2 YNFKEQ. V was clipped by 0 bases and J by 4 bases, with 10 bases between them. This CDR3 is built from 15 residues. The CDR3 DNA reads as TGTGCCAGCAGCCAAGAGCCGCGGGGATACAATGAGCAGTTCTTC. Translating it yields CASSQEPRGYNEQFF.